Below, one T cell receptor beta chain is given with its context. The data derive from a study of long-term antiretroviral therapy in people with HIV. Looked up from germline, CDR1 is SGDLS and CDR2 is YYNGEE. This CDR3 spans 15 amino acids. The V and J ends lost 2 bases and 1 base respectively, with 10 bases between them. The run of the v3.0 immunoSEQ assay was at survey level. Produced via immunoSEQ multiplex PCR; TCRdb's table is partial and in-frame only. The sample includes 35,000 or so clones, approximately 83% seen only once; the top ten take 10%. The specimen comprised unsorted PBMCs, sampled 2.2 years after starting antiretroviral therapy. This sequence originates from a man aged 18 to 30 with HIV. The chain recombines TRBV9 with TRBJ1-5; a possible D gene is TRBD1 (6 bases). CDR3 region: CASSVSGGSNQPQHF. The CDR3 coding sequence is TGTGCCAGCAGCGTGTCCGGGGGCAGCAATCAGCCCCAGCATTTT.